This T cell receptor (beta chain) is drawn from a study of T-cell memory formation after mild COVID-19. Findings of the study overall: The SARS-CoV-2 specificity of second-wave clones reaching peak at day 37 remained unverified.

From the 5' RACE reads, TCRdb called clonotypes with MiXCR, one entry per CDR3 protein. The top ten clones hold 22% of a sample with about 240,000 distinct CDR3 sequences, roughly 9.4% of them seen once. Comment on this clonotype: As yet, its antigen is unknown.

Germline assignment: CDR1 ENHRY and CDR2 SYGVKD. V was trimmed by 6 bases and J by 5 bases, leaving 13 bases between them. CDR3 length equals 14 residues. This rearrangement joins TRBV10-3 to TRBJ2-2, with D unclear. Sequencing was carried out using PBMCs or a T cell subset sorted from them (not recorded which). This TCR was recovered from a man in his late teens or twenties who had mild COVID-19 (a few samples of this study predate the infection). Cell type and time point are not known. CDR3 loop: CAIRLRINTGELFF. CDR3 DNA: TGTGCCATCAGACTGAGGATCAATACCGGGGAGCTGTTTTTT.